This is a list of T cell receptor beta chains from one sample in a study of OX40 agonist ivuxolimab in advanced cancers. Repertoires were generated with immunoSEQ multiplex PCR, while TCRdb's copy carries only in-frame clones and drops some. The repertoire has tens of thousands of clones, approximately 90% of them found once; the top ten carry 0.76%. The material sequenced was CD4+ or CD8+ T cells sorted from blood, taken in a trial of the OX40 agonist ivuxolimab. All receptors derive from an adult with an advanced solid tumor such as melanoma, head and neck, liver or kidney cancer. Both conserved end residues are part of each CDR3. D genes are given only for firm matches.

j_call: TRBJ1-5
d_call: -
v_call: TRBV27
cdr3_nt: TGTGCCAGCAGCTTACGGGGGGGCCAGCCCCAGCATTTT
cdr3_aa: CASSLRGGQPQHF

j_call: TRBJ1-2
d_call: -
v_call: TRBV29-1
cdr3_nt: TGCAGCGTTGAGGCGGTAGGATACTATGGCTACACCTTC
cdr3_aa: CSVEAVGYYGYTF

j_call: TRBJ2-7
d_call: -
v_call: TRBV6-1
cdr3_nt: TGTGCCAGCAGTTGGACCCTCGACGAGCAGTACTTC
cdr3_aa: CASSWTLDEQYF

j_call: TRBJ2-1
d_call: -
v_call: TRBV9
cdr3_nt: TGTGCCAGCAGCAGGATTGGCCGCAATGAGCAGTTCTTC
cdr3_aa: CASSRIGRNEQFF

j_call: TRBJ1-1
d_call: -
v_call: TRBV6-5
cdr3_nt: TGTGCCAGCAGTTACGGGCAGCGGAACACTGAAGCTTTCTTT
cdr3_aa: CASSYGQRNTEAFF

j_call: TRBJ1-4
d_call: -
v_call: TRBV27
cdr3_nt: TGTGCCAGCAGCGAACAGGGTCCTAATGAAAAACTGTTTTTT
cdr3_aa: CASSEQGPNEKLFF

j_call: TRBJ1-1
d_call: TRBD1
v_call: TRBV9
cdr3_nt: TGTGCCAGCAGCGCACAGGGGGGGCGTACTGAAGCTTTCTTT
cdr3_aa: CASSAQGGRTEAFF

j_call: TRBJ1-2
d_call: -
v_call: TRBV5-8
cdr3_nt: TGTGCCAGCAGCCTCGGTCGTCGGGCCTCTAACTATGGCTACACCTTC
cdr3_aa: CASSLGRRASNYGYTF

j_call: TRBJ2-7
d_call: -
v_call: TRBV18
cdr3_nt: TGTGCCAGCTCACCACGGGGAGGGGGGTATTCCTACGAGCAGTACTTC
cdr3_aa: CASSPRGGGYSYEQYF

j_call: TRBJ2-7
d_call: -
v_call: TRBV13
cdr3_nt: TGTGCCAGCAGGGAACGACGGGGCGAGCAGCACTTC
cdr3_aa: CASRERRGEQHF

j_call: TRBJ2-7
d_call: -
v_call: TRBV9
cdr3_nt: TGTGCCAGCAGCGTAGGCGTCACCTACGAGCAGTACTTC
cdr3_aa: CASSVGVTYEQYF

j_call: TRBJ2-1
d_call: -
v_call: TRBV2
cdr3_nt: TGTGCCAGCAGGATGATTAATGAGCAGTTCTTC
cdr3_aa: CASRMINEQFF

j_call: TRBJ2-3
d_call: -
v_call: TRBV21-1
cdr3_nt: TGTGCCAGCAGCAAAGATCCTAGCGGGAGGCGGGCAGATACGCAGTATTTT
cdr3_aa: CASSKDPSGRRADTQYF

j_call: TRBJ2-5
d_call: TRBD1
v_call: TRBV5-5
cdr3_nt: TGTGCCAGCAGCCCAAATCGGGACAGGGGTTTGAAGACCCAGTACTTC
cdr3_aa: CASSPNRDRGLKTQYF

j_call: TRBJ2-3
d_call: -
v_call: TRBV27
cdr3_nt: TGTGCCAGCAGTCCTCGTAGGACTAGCACAGATACGCAGTATTTT
cdr3_aa: CASSPRRTSTDTQYF